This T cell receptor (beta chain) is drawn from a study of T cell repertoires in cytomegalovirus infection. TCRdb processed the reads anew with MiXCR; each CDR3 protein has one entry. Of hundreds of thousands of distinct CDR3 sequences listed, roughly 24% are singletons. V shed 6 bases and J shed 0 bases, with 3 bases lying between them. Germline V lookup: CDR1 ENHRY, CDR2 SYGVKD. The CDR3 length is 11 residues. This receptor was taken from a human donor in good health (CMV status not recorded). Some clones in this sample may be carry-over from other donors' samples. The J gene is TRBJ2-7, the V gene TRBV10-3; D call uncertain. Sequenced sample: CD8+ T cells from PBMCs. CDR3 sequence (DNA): TGTGCCATCAGAACCTCCTACGAGCAGTACTTC. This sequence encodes CAIRTSYEQYF.